This T cell receptor (beta chain) is from a study of PD-L1 blockade in urothelial cancer. Spiking each PCR with synthetic TCR analog templates was performed. Assay used: immunoSEQ multiplex PCR; TCRdb lists only in-frame clones, some missing. The data show tens of thousands of clones, about 91% seen once. With 5 bases removed from V and 15 bases from J, the gap between germline ends came to 14 bases. CDR3 length equals 11 residues. From germline, CDR1 is LNHDA and CDR2 SQIVND (reference sequence). As to time point: peripheral blood 6 weeks after treatment start. This TCR came from an elderly woman with urothelial cancer. The sample was PBMCs, taken around atezolizumab (anti-PD-L1) treatment. The chain is built from TRBV19 and TRBJ2-4; D is undetermined. CDR3 in DNA: TGTGCCAGTAGTTCTAACAGCCCGCCGTACTTC. Translating gives CASSSNSPPYF.